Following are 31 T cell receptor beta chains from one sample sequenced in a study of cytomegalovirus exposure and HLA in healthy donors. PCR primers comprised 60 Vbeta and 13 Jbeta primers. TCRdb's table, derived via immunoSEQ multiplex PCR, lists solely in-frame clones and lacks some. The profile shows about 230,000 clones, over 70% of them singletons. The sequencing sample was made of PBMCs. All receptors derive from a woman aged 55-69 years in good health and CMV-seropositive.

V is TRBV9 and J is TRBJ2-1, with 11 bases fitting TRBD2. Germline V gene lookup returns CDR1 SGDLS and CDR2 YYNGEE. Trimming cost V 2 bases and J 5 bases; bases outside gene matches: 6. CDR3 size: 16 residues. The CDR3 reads CASSVGSGGADNEQFF. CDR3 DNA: TGTGCCAGCAGCGTTGGTAGCGGGGGGGCTGACAATGAGCAGTTCTTC.

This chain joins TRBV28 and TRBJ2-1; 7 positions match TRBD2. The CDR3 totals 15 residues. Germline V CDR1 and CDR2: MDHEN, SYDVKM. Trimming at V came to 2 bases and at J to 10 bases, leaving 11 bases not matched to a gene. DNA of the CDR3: TGTGCCAGCAGTTTAGGAGGGAGGGCCTGGGGGGAGCAGTTCTTC. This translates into CASSLGGRAWGEQFF.

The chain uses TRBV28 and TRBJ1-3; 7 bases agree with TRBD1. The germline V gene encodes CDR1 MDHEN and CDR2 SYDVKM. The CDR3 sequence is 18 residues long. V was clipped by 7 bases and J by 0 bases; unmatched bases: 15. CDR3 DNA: TGTGCCAGCACCCTTGGGGGCTTACAGGGGAGCTCTGGAAACACCATATATTTT. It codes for CASTLGGLQGSSGNTIYF. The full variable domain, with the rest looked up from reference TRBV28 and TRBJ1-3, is DVKVTQSSRYLVKRTGEKVFLECVQDMDHENMFWYRQDPGLGLRLIYFSYDVKMKEKGDIPEGYSVSREKKERFSLILESASTNQTSMYLCASTLGGLQGSSGNTIYFGEGSWLTVV.

CDR3 residues: CASSLPPRQGSTSGANVLTF. CDR3 nucleotides: TGCGCCAGCAGCTTACCCCCCCGACAGGGTTCAACTAGTGGGGCCAACGTCCTGACTTTC. The chain couples TRBV5-1 to TRBJ2-6; 7 positions match TRBD1. Trimming took 2 bases from V and 3 from J; bases not matched to a gene: 17. Germline V gives CDR1 SGHRS, CDR2 YFSETQ. This CDR3 contains 20 residues.

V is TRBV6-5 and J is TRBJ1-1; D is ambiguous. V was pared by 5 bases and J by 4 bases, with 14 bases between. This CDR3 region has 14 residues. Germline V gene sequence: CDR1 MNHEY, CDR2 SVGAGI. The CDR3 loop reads CASSRGWLGTEAFF. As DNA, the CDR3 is TGTGCCAGCAGTCGGGGATGGCTCGGCACTGAAGCTTTCTTT.

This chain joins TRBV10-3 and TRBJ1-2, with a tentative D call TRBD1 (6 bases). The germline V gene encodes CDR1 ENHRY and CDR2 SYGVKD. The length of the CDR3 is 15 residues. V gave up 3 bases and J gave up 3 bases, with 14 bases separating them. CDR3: CAISDRNRDDYGYTF. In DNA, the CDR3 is TGTGCCATCAGTGATAGGAACAGGGACGACTATGGCTACACCTTC.

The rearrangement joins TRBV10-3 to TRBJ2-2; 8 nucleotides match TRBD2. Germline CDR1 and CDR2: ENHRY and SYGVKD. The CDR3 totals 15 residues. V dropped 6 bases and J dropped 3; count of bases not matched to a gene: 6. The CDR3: CAIRPTSGDTGELFF. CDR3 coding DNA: TGTGCCATCAGACCTACTAGCGGCGACACCGGGGAGCTGTTTTTT.

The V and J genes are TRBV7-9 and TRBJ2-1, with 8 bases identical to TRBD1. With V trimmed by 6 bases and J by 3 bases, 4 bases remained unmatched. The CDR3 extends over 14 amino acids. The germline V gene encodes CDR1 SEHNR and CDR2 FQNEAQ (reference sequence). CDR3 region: CASRSDRGYNEQFF. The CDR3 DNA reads TGTGCCAGCAGGTCTGACAGGGGCTACAATGAGCAGTTCTTC.

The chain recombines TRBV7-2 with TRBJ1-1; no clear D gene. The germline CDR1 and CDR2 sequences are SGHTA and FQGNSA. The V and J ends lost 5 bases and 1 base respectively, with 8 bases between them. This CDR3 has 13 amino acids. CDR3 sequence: CASSRDWNTEAFF. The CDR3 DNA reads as TGTGCCAGCAGCCGAGATTGGAACACTGAAGCTTTCTTT.

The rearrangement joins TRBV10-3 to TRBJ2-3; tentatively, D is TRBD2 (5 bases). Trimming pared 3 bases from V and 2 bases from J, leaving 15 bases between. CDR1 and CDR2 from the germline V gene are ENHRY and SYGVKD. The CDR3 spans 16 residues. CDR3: CAISDPMGSATDTQYF. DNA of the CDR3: TGTGCCATCAGTGACCCCATGGGTAGCGCCACAGATACGCAGTATTTT.

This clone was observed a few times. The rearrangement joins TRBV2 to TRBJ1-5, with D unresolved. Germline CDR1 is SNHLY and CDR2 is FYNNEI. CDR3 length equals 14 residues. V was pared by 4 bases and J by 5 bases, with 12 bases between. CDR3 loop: CASSVTGMDQPQHF. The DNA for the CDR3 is TGTGCCAGCAGTGTGACGGGGATGGATCAGCCCCAGCATTTT.

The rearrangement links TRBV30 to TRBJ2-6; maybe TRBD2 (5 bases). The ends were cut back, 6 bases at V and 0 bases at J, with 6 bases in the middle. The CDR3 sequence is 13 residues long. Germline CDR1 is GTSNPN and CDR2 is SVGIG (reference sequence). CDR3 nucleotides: TGTGCCTGCGGGGACTCTGGGGCCAACGTCCTGACTTTC. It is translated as CACGDSGANVLTF.

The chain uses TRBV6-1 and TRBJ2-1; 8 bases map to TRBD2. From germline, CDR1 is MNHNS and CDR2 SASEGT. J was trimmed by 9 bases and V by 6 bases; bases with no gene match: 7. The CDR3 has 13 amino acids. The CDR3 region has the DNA TGTGCCAGCAGGTCAACGGGAGGGAGTGAGCAGTTCTTC. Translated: CASRSTGGSEQFF.

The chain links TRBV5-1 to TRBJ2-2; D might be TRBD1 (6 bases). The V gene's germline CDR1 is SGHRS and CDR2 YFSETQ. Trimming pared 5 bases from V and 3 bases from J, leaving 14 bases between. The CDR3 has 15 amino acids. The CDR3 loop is CASRPGAGDTGELFF. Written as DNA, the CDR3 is TGCGCCAGCAGGCCTGGGGCAGGGGACACCGGGGAGCTGTTTTTT.

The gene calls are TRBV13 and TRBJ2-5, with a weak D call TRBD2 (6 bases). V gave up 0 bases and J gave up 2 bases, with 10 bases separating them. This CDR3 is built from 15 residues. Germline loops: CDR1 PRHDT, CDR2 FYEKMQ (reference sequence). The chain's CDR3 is CASSLGPGVQETQYF. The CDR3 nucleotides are TGTGCCAGCAGCTTAGGACCGGGAGTACAAGAGACCCAGTACTTC. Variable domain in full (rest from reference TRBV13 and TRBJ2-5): AAGVIQSPRHLIKEKRETATLKCYPIPRHDTVYWYQQGPGQDPQFLISFYEKMQSDKGSIPDRFSAQQFSDYHSELNMSSLELGDSALYFCASSLGPGVQETQYFGPGTRLLVL.

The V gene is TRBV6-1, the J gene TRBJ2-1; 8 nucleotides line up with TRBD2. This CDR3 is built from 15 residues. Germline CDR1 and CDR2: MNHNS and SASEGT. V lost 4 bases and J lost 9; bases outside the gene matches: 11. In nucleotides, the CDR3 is TGTGCCAGCAGTGTTTACGCGGGGGGTACTGGTGAGCAGTTCTTC. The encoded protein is CASSVYAGGTGEQFF.

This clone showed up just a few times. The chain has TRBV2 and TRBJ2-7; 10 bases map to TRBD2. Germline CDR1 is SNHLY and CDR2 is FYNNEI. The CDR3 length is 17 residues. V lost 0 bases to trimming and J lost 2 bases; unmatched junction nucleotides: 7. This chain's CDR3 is CASSEARAAGGTYEQYF. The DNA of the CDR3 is TGTGCCAGCAGTGAAGCAAGGGCAGCGGGAGGGACCTACGAGCAGTACTTC.

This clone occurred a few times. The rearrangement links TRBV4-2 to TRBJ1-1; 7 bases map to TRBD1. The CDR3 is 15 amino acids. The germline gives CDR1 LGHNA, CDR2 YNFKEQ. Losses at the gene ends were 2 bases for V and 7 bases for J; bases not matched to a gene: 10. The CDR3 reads CASSQSGQGQYEAFF. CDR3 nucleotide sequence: TGTGCCAGCAGCCAATCCGGGCAGGGACAGTATGAAGCTTTCTTT.

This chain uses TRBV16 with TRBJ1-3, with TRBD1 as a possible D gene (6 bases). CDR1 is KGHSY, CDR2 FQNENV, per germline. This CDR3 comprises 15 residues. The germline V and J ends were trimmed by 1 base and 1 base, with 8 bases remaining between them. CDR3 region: CASSQLGASGNTIYF. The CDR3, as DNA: TGTGCCAGCAGCCAATTGGGGGCGTCTGGAAACACCATATATTTT.

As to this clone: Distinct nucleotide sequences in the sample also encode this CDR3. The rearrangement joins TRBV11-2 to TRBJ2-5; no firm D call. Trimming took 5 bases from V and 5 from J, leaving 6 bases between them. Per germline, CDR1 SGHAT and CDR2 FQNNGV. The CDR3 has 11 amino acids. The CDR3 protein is CASSPRETQYF. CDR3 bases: TGTGCCAGCAGCCCCAGGGAGACCCAGTACTTC.

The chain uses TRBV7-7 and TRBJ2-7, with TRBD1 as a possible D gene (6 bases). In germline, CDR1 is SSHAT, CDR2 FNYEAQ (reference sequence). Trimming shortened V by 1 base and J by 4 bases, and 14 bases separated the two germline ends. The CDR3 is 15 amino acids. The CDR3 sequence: CASSLGSGVTYEQYF. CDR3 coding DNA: TGTGCCAGCAGCTTAGGGTCAGGGGTGACGTACGAGCAGTACTTC.

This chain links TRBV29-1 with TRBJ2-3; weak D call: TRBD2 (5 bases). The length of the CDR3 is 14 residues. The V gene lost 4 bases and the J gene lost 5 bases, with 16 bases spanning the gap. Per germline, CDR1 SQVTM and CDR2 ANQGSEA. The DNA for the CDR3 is TGCAGCGTTGCGGGTTCGGGTGCGGGAGATACGCAGTATTTT. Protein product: CSVAGSGAGDTQYF.

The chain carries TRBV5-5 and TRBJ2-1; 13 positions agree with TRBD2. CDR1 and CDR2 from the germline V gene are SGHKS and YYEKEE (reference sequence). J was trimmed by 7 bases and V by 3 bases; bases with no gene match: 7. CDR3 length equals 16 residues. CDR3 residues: CASSWGRLAGGNEQFF. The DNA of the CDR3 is TGTGCCAGCAGCTGGGGAAGACTAGCGGGGGGAAATGAGCAGTTCTTC.

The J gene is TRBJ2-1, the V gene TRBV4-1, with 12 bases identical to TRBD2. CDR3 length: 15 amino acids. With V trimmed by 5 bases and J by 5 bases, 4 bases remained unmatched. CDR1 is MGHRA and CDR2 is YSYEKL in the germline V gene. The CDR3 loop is CASSLGLAGHNEQFF. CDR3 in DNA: TGCGCCAGCAGCTTAGGACTAGCGGGGCACAATGAGCAGTTCTTC.

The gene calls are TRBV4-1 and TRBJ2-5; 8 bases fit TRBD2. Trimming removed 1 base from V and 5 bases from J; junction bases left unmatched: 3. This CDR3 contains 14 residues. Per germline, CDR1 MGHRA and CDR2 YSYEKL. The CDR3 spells CASSQAGGGETQYF. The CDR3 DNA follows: TGCGCCAGCAGCCAAGCCGGCGGGGGGGAGACCCAGTACTTC.

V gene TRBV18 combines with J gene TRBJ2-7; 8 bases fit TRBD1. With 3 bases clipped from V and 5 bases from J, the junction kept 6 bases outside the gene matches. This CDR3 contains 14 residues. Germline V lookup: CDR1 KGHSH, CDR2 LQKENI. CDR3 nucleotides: TGTGCCAGCTCACCTGGACAGGGCATGGACGAGCAGTACTTC. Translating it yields CASSPGQGMDEQYF.

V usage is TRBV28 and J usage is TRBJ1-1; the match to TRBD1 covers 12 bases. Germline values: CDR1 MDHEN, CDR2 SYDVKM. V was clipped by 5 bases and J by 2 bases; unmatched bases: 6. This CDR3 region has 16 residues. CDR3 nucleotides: TGTGCCAGCAGTCCGGGACAGGGGGCTGGAAACACTGAAGCTTTCTTT. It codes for CASSPGQGAGNTEAFF.

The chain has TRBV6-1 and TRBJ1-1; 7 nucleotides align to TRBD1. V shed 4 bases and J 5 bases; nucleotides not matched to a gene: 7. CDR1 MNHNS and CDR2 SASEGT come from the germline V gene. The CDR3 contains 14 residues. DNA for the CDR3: TGTGCCAGCAGTGCGACAGGGAAGGTGACTGAAGCTTTCTTT. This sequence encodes CASSATGKVTEAFF.

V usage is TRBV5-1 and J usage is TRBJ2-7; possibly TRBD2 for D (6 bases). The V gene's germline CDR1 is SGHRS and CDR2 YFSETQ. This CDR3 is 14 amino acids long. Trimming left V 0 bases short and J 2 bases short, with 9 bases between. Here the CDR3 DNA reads TGCGCCAGCAGCTTGGAAGGGGAGGCCTACGAGCAGTACTTC. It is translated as CASSLEGEAYEQYF.

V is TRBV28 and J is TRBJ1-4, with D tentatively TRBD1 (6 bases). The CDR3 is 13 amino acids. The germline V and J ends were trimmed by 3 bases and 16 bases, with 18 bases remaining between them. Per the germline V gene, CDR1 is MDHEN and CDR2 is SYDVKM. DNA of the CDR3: TGTGCCAGCAGTTTTGACAGGAGCCCTCCGGGGTTTTTT. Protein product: CASSFDRSPPGFF. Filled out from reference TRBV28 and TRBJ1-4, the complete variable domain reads DVKVTQSSRYLVKRTGEKVFLECVQDMDHENMFWYRQDPGLGLRLIYFSYDVKMKEKGDIPEGYSVSREKKERFSLILESASTNQTSMYLCASSFDRSPPGFFGSGTQLSVL.

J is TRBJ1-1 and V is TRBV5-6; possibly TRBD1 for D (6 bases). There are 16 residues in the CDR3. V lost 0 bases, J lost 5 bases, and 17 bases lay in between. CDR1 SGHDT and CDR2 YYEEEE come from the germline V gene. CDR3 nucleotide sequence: TGTGCCAGCAGCTTGGCGGGGGCGGCGGGGGGGACTGAAGCTTTCTTT. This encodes CASSLAGAAGGTEAFF.